This TCR beta chain was recovered during a study of long-term antiretroviral therapy in people with HIV. In the case of this clone: The antigen remains unidentified.

V was clipped by 1 base and J by 4 bases, with 12 bases between them. This CDR3 spans 15 amino acids. Germline V gives CDR1 SGHRS, CDR2 YFSETQ. Study findings and constraints: Repertoires with HIV possessed tighter CDR3 length spans than those of controls. Collection of the blood took place between about 2004 and 2018. The ART regimens in use then may have been less effective than current ones.

Run at survey level, the immunoSEQ assay was version v3.0. Measured with immunoSEQ multiplex PCR; TCRdb has only the in-frame clones, and not every one. The sample has 20,000 to 25,000 clones; about 86% are singletons. This clonotype was obtained from a man aged 60 to 69 with HIV. V and J are TRBV5-1 and TRBJ2-1; D ambiguous. Sequences were derived from unsorted PBMCs, sampled 1.3 years after starting antiretroviral therapy. CDR3 in DNA: TGCGCCAGCAGCTTGTTGTTTGCCCCTTACAATGAGCAGTTCTTC. Amino acid sequence: CASSLLFAPYNEQFF.